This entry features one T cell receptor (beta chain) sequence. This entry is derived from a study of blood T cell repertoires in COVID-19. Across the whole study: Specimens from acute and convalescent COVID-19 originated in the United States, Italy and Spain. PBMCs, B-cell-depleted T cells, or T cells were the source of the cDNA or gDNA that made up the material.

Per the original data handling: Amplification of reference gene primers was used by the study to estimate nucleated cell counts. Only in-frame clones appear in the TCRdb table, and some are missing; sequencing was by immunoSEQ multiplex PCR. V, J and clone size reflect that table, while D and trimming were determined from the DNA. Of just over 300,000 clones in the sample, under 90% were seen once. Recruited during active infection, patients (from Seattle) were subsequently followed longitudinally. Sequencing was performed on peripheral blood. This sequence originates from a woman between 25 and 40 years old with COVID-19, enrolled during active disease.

The CDR3 coding sequence is TGTGCCAGCAGCCCTGACTATTCCTATAGCAATCAGCCCCAGCATTTT. It specifies CASSPDYSYSNQPQHF. The chain joins TRBV11-2 to TRBJ1-5; D ambiguous. CDR3 size: 16 residues. Germline loops: CDR1 SGHAT, CDR2 FQNNGV. The V end lost 5 bases, the J end lost 0 bases, and 14 bases lay between the germline ends.